This is a list of T cell receptor beta chains from one sample in a study of shared clonotypes between healthy human individuals. Sequenced by immunoSEQ multiplex PCR; TCRdb stores in-frame clones only, minus some. This table has about 2.1 million clones, around 93% appearing once. The sample taken for sequencing was naive CD8+ T cells from PBMCs. These receptors originate from a man aged 18 to 29 in good health. Some clones in this sample may be carry-over from other donors' samples. CDR3s include the opening cysteine and the closing phenylalanine or tryptophan. A D gene is named only where the DNA matches it firmly. A clone size is listed for some rows: how often the clone was seen (once, few, many), or a class if it is expanded.

V	D	J	size	DNA	CDR3
TRBV27	-	TRBJ1-1	-	TGTGCCAGTCGACCGTGGTTCGCCGGGGGGAACACTGAAGCTTTCTTT	CASRPWFAGGNTEAFF
TRBV27	-	TRBJ2-7	-	TGTGCCAGCAGTTTATTCGGAGAGCAGTACTTC	CASSLFGEQYF
TRBV7-9	TRBD2	TRBJ2-1	-	TGTGCCAGCAGCTCCACCGGACTAGCGAAATACAATGAGCAGTTCTTC	CASSSTGLAKYNEQFF
TRBV28	-	TRBJ2-1	-	TGTGCCAGCAGTTTTAGGGCCGGGCGCGATGAGCAGTTCTTC	CASSFRAGRDEQFF
TRBV7-9	TRBD2	TRBJ2-2	-	TGTGCCAGCTTGCAGGCTAGCGGGGACCCGAGGACCGGGGAGCTGTTTTTT	CASLQASGDPRTGELFF
TRBV6-5	TRBD1	TRBJ2-5	-	TGTGCCAGCACAACCAGGGGGGAGACCCAGTACTTC	CASTTRGETQYF
TRBV4-3	TRBD2	TRBJ2-7	once	TGCGCCAGCAGCCAATCGAGCGGGAGCTACGAGCAGTACTTC	CASSQSSGSYEQYF
TRBV5-8	-	TRBJ1-5	-	TGTGCCAGCAGCACGACAGTGTCTCAGCCCCAGCATTTT	CASSTTVSQPQHF
TRBV27	-	TRBJ2-7	-	TGTGCCACCCGCGGGACCCCCTACGAGCAGTACTTC	CATRGTPYEQYF
TRBV19	-	TRBJ2-2	-	TGTGCCAGTAGTATAAGAGGGGCTAGCACCGGGGAGCTGTTTTTT	CASSIRGASTGELFF
TRBV29-1	-	TRBJ1-1	few	TGCAGCGTTAGGAACACTGAAGCTTTCTTT	CSVRNTEAFF
TRBV27	-	TRBJ2-5	-	TGTGCCAGCAGTTTTCGCAGGGAAGAGACCCAGTACTTC	CASSFRREETQYF
TRBV6-1	-	TRBJ1-1	-	TGTGCCAGCAGTGAAATTGCGCGGGAGAACACTGAAGCTTTCTTT	CASSEIARENTEAFF
TRBV28	-	TRBJ2-1	-	TGTGCCACTACGGTCGGCCCTATCGACAATGAGCAGTTCTTC	CATTVGPIDNEQFF
TRBV27	TRBD2	TRBJ2-7	-	TGTGCCTCAAGCGGGAACTCCTACGAGCAGTACTTC	CASSGNSYEQYF
TRBV6-5	TRBD2	TRBJ2-3	once	TGTGCCACCGGGAGGGATACGCAGTATTTT	CATGRDTQYF
TRBV10-3	-	TRBJ1-1	-	TGTGCCATCAGTGAATCCAGGGACACTGAAGCTTTCTTT	CAISESRDTEAFF
TRBV19	-	TRBJ2-7	-	TGTGCCAGTAGCCCTGGGGAATCCTACGAGCAGTACTTC	CASSPGESYEQYF
TRBV5-4	-	TRBJ2-3	-	TGTGCCAGCAGCGGGACCTCGGGACGGAGCACAGATACGCAGTATTTT	CASSGTSGRSTDTQYF
TRBV5-4	TRBD2	TRBJ2-7	-	TGTGCCAGCAGCTTTTCGGCTAGCGGGCTTGTAGAGCAGTACTTC	CASSFSASGLVEQYF
TRBV29-1	-	TRBJ2-7	-	TGCAGCGCCCCAATTTCCAAGGGGAGCTCCTACGAGCAGTACTTC	CSAPISKGSSYEQYF
TRBV7-9	-	TRBJ2-1	-	TGTGCCAGCAGCTTGATAACACAGCCTGAGCAGTTCTTC	CASSLITQPEQFF
TRBV14	-	TRBJ2-1	-	TGTGCCAGCAGCCAAGGAGAGGGTATTTCTTTCAATGAGCAGTTCTTC	CASSQGEGISFNEQFF
TRBV13	-	TRBJ2-3	-	TGTGCCAGCAGCCTCAGTGCCTTAAAGGGATCAGATACGCAGTATTTT	CASSLSALKGSDTQYF
TRBV28	-	TRBJ1-5	-	TGTGCCAGCAGTTGGGACCTGTCCAATCAGCCCCAGCATTTT	CASSWDLSNQPQHF
TRBV10-1	-	TRBJ2-7	-	TGCGCCAGCAGTCCGACAACAATCTCCTACGAGCAGTACTTC	CASSPTTISYEQYF
TRBV18	-	TRBJ1-2	-	TGTGCCAGCTCATCCTCGACAGCGCTCTATGGCTACACCTTC	CASSSSTALYGYTF
TRBV5-4	-	TRBJ2-3	-	TGTGCCAGCAGCTTTAACGGAGGCGGGGCAGATACGCAGTATTTT	CASSFNGGGADTQYF
TRBV29-1	-	TRBJ2-7	-	TGCAGCGTCCTAGGGGCAGGTTACTCCTACGAGCAGTACTTC	CSVLGAGYSYEQYF